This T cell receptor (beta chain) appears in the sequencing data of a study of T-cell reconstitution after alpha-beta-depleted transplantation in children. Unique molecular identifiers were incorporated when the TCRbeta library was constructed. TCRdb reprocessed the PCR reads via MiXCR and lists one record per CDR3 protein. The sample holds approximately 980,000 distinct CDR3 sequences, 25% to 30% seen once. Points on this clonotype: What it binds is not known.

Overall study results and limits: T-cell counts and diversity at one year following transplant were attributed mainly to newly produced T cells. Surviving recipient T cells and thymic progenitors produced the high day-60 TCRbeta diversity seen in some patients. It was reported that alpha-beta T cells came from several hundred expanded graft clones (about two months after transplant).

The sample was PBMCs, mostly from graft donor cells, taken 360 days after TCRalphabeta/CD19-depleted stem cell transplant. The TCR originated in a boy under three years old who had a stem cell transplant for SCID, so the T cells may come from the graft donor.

CDR3 coding DNA: TGTGCCTGGAGTCCGAGGACGGCGAATTCACCCCTCCACTTT. Amino acids: CAWSPRTANSPLHF. V gene TRBV30 combines with J gene TRBJ1-6; D unclear. CDR3 length: 14 residues. Germline V gene data show CDR1 as GTSNPN and CDR2 as SVGIG (reference sequence). The V end lost 2 bases, the J end lost 7 bases, and 12 bases lay between the germline ends.